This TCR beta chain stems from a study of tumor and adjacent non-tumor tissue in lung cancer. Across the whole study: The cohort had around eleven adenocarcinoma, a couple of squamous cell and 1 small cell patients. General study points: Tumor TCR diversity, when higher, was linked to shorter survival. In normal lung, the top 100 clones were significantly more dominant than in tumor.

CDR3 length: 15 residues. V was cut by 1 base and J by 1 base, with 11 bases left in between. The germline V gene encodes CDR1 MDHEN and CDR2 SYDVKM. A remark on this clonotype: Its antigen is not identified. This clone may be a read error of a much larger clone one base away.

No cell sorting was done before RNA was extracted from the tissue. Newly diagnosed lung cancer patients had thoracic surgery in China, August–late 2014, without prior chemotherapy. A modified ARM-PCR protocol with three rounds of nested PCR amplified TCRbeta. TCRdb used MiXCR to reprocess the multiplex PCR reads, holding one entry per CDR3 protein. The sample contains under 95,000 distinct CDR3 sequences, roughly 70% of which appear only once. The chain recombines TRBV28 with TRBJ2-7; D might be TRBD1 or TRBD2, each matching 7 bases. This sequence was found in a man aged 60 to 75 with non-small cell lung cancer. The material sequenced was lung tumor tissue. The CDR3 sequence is CASSLYRGGSYEQYF. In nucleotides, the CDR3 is TGTGCCAGCAGTTTATACAGGGGAGGGTCCTACGAGCAGTACTTC.